The clone carrying this T cell receptor beta chain was recorded a few times. What it recognizes is unknown. The junction differs from germline at one of its ends, possibly a read error. The data were obtained in a study of identical twins. Study-level results: Cross-sectional statistical analysis, not tracking of the same donors, underpinned the conclusions. Sequences that were out-of-frame, alpha and twin-shared displayed an excess of low generation probability.

CDR3 length: 13 amino acids. Germline V gene data show CDR1 as SGHTA and CDR2 as FQGNSA. Each CDR3 protein gets one entry after TCRdb re-called the 5' RACE reads with MiXCR. The data contain 450,000 or so distinct CDR3 sequences, 24% of them singletons. The same data also contributed to another study, on T cells expressing NK-cell markers. Per that paper: Seven of the eight sequenced donors were classified as HCMV-seropositive, and one was classified as seronegative.

Sequencing was performed on CD4+ T cells sorted from blood. The TCR was taken from a woman younger than 35 in good health. V and J are TRBV7-2 and TRBJ2-1; D is ambiguous. In DNA, the CDR3 is TGTGCCAGCAGCCCCTCCCCAGCAAATGAGCAGCTCTTC. Protein sequence: CASSPSPANEQLF.